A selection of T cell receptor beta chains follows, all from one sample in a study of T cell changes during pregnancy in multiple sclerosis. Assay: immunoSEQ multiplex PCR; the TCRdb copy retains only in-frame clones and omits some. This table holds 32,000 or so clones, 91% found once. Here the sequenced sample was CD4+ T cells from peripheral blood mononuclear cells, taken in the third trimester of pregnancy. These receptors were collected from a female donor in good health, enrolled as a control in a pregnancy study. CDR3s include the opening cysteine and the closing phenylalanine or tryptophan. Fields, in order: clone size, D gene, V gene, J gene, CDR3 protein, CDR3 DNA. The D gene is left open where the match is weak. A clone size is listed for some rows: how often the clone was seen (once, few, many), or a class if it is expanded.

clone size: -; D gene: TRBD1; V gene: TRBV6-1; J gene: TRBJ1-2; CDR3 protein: CASSEEHTGDHYTF; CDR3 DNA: TGTGCCAGCAGTGAAGAACACACAGGGGATCATTACACCTTC
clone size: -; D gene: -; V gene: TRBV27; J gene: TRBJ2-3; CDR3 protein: CASSLFGRAHTDTQYF; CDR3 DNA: TGTGCCAGCAGTTTATTTGGCAGGGCCCACACAGATACGCAGTATTTT
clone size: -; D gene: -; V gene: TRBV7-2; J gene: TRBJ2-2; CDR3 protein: CASSSIQGGGELFF; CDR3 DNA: TGTGCCAGCAGCTCCATACAGGGTGGCGGGGAGCTGTTTTTT
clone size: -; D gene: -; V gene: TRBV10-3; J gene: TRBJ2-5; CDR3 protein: CAISLGQGTQYF; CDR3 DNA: TGTGCCATCAGCCTCGGCCAGGGGACCCAGTACTTC
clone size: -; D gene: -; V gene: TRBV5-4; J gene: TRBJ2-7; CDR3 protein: CASSLAGGAGLYYEQYF; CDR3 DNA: TGTGCCAGCAGCTTGGCCGGAGGGGCGGGGCTCTACTACGAGCAGTACTTC
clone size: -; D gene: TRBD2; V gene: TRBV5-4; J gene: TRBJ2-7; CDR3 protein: CASRLAGSKDEQYF; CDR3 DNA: TGTGCCAGCCGACTAGCGGGAAGCAAGGACGAGCAGTACTTC
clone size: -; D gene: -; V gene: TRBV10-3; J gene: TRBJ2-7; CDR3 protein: CASQGRANYEQYF; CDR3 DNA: TGTGCCTCCCAGGGCAGGGCCAACTACGAGCAGTACTTC
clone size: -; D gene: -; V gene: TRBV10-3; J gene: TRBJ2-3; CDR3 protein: CAIGGTSTDTQYF; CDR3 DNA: TGTGCCATCGGGGGGACCTCCACAGATACGCAGTATTTT
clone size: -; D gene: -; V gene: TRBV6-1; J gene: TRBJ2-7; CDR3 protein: CASSEAQGALYEQYF; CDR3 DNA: TGTGCCAGCAGTGAAGCCCAGGGCGCACTCTACGAGCAGTACTTC
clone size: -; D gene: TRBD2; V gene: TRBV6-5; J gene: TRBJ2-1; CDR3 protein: CASSYSLAGTNEQFF; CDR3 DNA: TGTGCCAGCAGTTACTCTCTAGCGGGAACAAATGAGCAGTTCTTC
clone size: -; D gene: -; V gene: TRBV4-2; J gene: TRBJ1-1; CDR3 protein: CASSQAEENTEAFF; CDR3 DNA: TGTGCCAGCAGCCAAGCAGAGGAGAACACTGAAGCTTTCTTT
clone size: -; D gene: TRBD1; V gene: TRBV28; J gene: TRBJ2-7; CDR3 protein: CASSSGQDYEQYF; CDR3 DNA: TGTGCCAGCAGTTCGGGACAGGACTACGAGCAGTACTTC
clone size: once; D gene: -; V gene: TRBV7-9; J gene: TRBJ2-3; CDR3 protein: CASSLGGLSTDTQYF; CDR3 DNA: TGTGCCAGCAGCTTAGGTGGGCTTAGCACAGATACGCAGTATTTT
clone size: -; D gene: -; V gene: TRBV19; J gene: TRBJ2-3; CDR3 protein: CASSIIGQRNTQYF; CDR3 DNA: TGTGCCAGTAGTATTATTGGGCAAAGGAATACGCAGTATTTT
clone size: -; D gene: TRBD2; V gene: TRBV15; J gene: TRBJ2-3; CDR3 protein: CATSRAAGGRITDTQYF; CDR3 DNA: TGTGCCACCAGCAGAGCCGCGGGGGGGCGAATAACAGATACGCAGTATTTT
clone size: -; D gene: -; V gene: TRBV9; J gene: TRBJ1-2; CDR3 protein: CASSTLAGVSPYGYTF; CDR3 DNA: TGTGCCAGCAGCACCCTCGCAGGCGTCTCCCCGTATGGCTACACCTTC
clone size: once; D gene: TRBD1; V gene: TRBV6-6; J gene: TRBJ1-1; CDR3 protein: CASSYPDRGPPPPF; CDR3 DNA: TGTGCCAGCAGTTACCCGGACAGGGGTCCCCCACCACCCTTC
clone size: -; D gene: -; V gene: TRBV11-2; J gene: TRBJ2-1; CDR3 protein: CASSLRAREQFF; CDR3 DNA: TGTGCCAGCAGCTTGCGAGCTCGTGAGCAGTTCTTC